This T cell receptor (beta chain) appears in the sequencing data of a study of T cell changes during pregnancy in multiple sclerosis. Clones were sequenced by immunoSEQ multiplex PCR, and TCRdb holds only the in-frame ones, with some missing. This sample has about 57,000 clones, with 90% found just once. Germline CDR1 MNHEY, CDR2 SMNVEV (reference sequence). With 4 bases removed from V and 2 bases from J, the gap between germline ends came to 4 bases. The CDR3 contains 12 residues. This sample comprised peripheral blood, obtained in the first trimester of pregnancy. This clonotype was obtained from a female donor in good health, enrolled as a control in a pregnancy study. V usage is TRBV27 and J usage is TRBJ2-3; D is uncertain. In DNA form, the CDR3 reads TGTGCCAGCAGTTCCGTCACAGATACGCAGTATTTT. Protein sequence: CASSSVTDTQYF.